A single sample gave rise to the 26 T cell receptor beta chains below, sequenced in a study of siplizumab effects on memory and regulatory T cells. Sequencing was performed with immunoSEQ multiplex PCR; in TCRdb, only in-frame clones are kept and a portion is missing. The table has about 7,400 clones, around 66% seen once. The specimen was effector memory CD8+ T cells sorted from blood. Subset indicated: unstimulated CD8+ effector memory T cells. The receptors derive from a human donor in good health.

Turning to this clone: This sequence is one base from a far larger clone and is likely a read error. The identical CDR3 is also encoded by other nucleotide sequences in the sample. The CDR3 protein is CASSGAVEQYF. DNA for the CDR3: TGTGCCAGCAGTGGGGCAGTAGAGCAGTACTTT. The J gene is TRBJ2-7, the V gene TRBV25-1; no firm D call. The CDR3 has 11 residues. The germline V gene has CDR1 MGHDK and CDR2 SYGVNS.

For this clone: This CDR3 is also generated by other DNA sequences in the sample. The chain joins TRBV6-6 to TRBJ2-1; D gene ambiguous. The CDR3 sequence is 13 residues long. CDR1 MNHNY and CDR2 SVGAGI come from the germline V gene (reference sequence). The ends were cut back, 4 bases at V and 0 bases at J, with 4 bases in the middle. CDR3 region: CASSSSSYNEQFF. CDR3 bases: TGTGCCAGCAGTTCGAGCTCCTACAATGAGCAGTTCTTC.

This clone is medium-sized within its sample. The CDR3 sequence: CASSLQTGVTGELFF. The CDR3 DNA reads as TGTGCCAGCAGCTTGCAAACAGGGGTCACCGGGGAGCTGTTTTTT. This sequence joins TRBV5-5 and TRBJ2-2; TRBD1 matches at 7 bases. CDR3 length equals 15 residues. The V and J ends lost 1 base and 4 bases, in that order; junction bases with no gene match: 4. The germline V gene encodes CDR1 SGHKS and CDR2 YYEKEE (reference sequence). Using reference TRBV5-5 and TRBJ2-2 for the parts outside the CDR3, the full variable domain is DAGVTQSPTHLIKTRGQQVTLRCSPISGHKSVSWYQQVLGQGPQFIFQYYEKEERGRGNFPDRFSARQFPNYSSELNVNALLLGDSALYLCASSLQTGVTGELFFGEGSRLTVL.

Concerning this clone: It differs at one base from a far larger clone, so likely a read error. The chain joins TRBV4-2 to TRBJ2-2, with D perhaps matching TRBD1 (6 bases). V lost 0 bases and J lost 6, with 14 bases in between. Per germline, CDR1 LGHNA and CDR2 YNFKEQ. The CDR3 runs 16 residues. The CDR3 DNA follows: TGTGCCAGCAGCCAAGATAGGTACAGGGCGGCCGGGGAGCTGTTTTTT. Its protein product is CASSQDRYRAAGELFF.

The chain carries TRBV30 and TRBJ2-7; 10 nucleotides agree with TRBD1. CDR3 length: 13 amino acids. Germline loops: CDR1 GTSNPN, CDR2 SVGIG (reference sequence). V was clipped by 5 bases and J by 2 bases; unmatched bases: 3. CDR3 sequence reads: CAWYGQGAYEQYF. CDR3 bases: TGTGCCTGGTACGGACAGGGGGCCTACGAGCAGTACTTC.

The chain links TRBV7-9 to TRBJ2-5; D is possibly TRBD1 or TRBD2 (5 bases each). CDR1 is SEHNR and CDR2 is FQNEAQ in the germline V gene (reference sequence). This CDR3 is 16 amino acids long. V gave up 2 bases and J gave up 1 base, with 14 bases separating them. The CDR3 sequence is CASSLTGRPFQETQYF. DNA for the CDR3: TGTGCCAGCAGCTTAACGGGACGACCCTTCCAAGAGACCCAGTACTTC.

The chain recombines TRBV5-1 with TRBJ2-7; no firm D call. The length of the CDR3 is 13 residues. CDR1 is SGHRS, CDR2 YFSETQ, per germline. Trimming pared 4 bases from V and 1 base from J, leaving 9 bases between. The CDR3 spells CASSVTPSYEQYF. The CDR3 DNA is TGCGCCAGCAGCGTGACACCATCCTACGAGCAGTACTTC.

This rearrangement joins TRBV19 to TRBJ2-1, with 13 bases identical to TRBD2. Trimming at V came to 4 bases and at J to 8 bases, leaving 5 bases not matched to a gene. Germline lookup yields CDR1 LNHDA and CDR2 SQIVND (reference sequence). The CDR3 loop spans 15 amino acids. The CDR3 nucleotides read TGTGCCAGTAGTAAAGGACTAGCGGGAGTCCATGAGCAGTTCTTC. It is translated as CASSKGLAGVHEQFF. The full variable domain, completed using reference TRBV19 and TRBJ2-1, is DGGITQSPKYLFRKEGQNVTLSCEQNLNHDAMYWYRQDPGQGLRLIYYSQIVNDFQKGDIAEGYSVSREKKESFPLTVTSAQKNPTAFYLCASSKGLAGVHEQFFGPGTRLTVL.

This chain connects TRBV27 to TRBJ2-3; TRBD2 matches 9 bases. Germline V CDR1 and CDR2: MNHEY, SMNVEV (reference sequence). This CDR3 spans 18 amino acids. J was trimmed by 2 bases and V by 4 bases; bases with no gene match: 13. The CDR3 DNA reads TGTGCCAGCAGTTCCCCTAGCGGGGCCGCCCCTTACACAGATACGCAGTATTTT. Amino acid sequence: CASSSPSGAAPYTDTQYF.

This CDR3 reads CASSLGQTDTQYF. In nucleotides, the CDR3 is TGCGCCAGCAGCTTGGGACAGACAGATACGCAGTATTTT. V and J are TRBV5-1 and TRBJ2-3; the D gene is possibly TRBD1 (5 bases). Trimming left V 0 bases short and J 3 bases short, with 5 bases between. Germline-derived CDR1 and CDR2 are SGHRS and YFSETQ. This CDR3 is built from 13 residues.

The chain has TRBV7-8 and TRBJ2-2, with D perhaps matching TRBD1 or TRBD2 (5 bases each). Trimming removed 5 bases at V and 7 bases at J, with 17 bases between. Germline V gene lookup returns CDR1 SGHVS and CDR2 FQNEAQ. The CDR3 runs to 15 residues. The CDR3 reads CASSPGGAGSGELFF. In nucleotides, the CDR3 is TGTGCCAGCAGCCCAGGTGGGGCAGGGAGCGGGGAGCTGTTTTTT. Full variable domain (outside the CDR3, taken from reference TRBV7-8 and TRBJ2-2): GAGVSQSPRYKVAKRGQDVALRCDPISGHVSLFWYQQALGQGPEFLTYFQNEAQLDKSGLPSDRFFAERPEGSVSTLKIQRTQQEDSAVYLCASSPGGAGSGELFFGEGSRLTVL.

There are a few counts of this clone. The chain has TRBV28 and TRBJ1-5; D unclear. The V and J ends lost 5 bases and 9 bases respectively, with 11 bases between them. CDR3 length equals 12 residues. Germline V gives CDR1 MDHEN, CDR2 SYDVKM. The CDR3 region is CASSLPRGPQHF. The CDR3, as DNA: TGTGCCAGCAGTCTCCCGCGAGGGCCCCAGCATTTT.

This clone was detected a few times. The chain has TRBV4-3 and TRBJ2-1; D may match TRBD1 or TRBD2 (5 bases each). Germline V lookup: CDR1 LGHNA, CDR2 YSLEER. Trimming shortened V by 0 bases and J by 0 bases, and 12 bases separated the two germline ends. This CDR3 spans 17 amino acids. This CDR3 reads CASSQDGTGSSYNEQFF. The CDR3 DNA reads TGCGCCAGCAGCCAAGATGGGACGGGGAGCTCCTACAATGAGCAGTTCTTC.

The chain is built from TRBV19 and TRBJ2-1; a possible D gene is TRBD2 (6 bases). The germline gives CDR1 LNHDA, CDR2 SQIVND (reference sequence). V was trimmed by 5 bases and J by 7 bases, leaving 27 bases between them. The CDR3 consists of 18 residues. CDR3 nucleotide sequence: TGTGCCAGTAGTTCCGGGAGCGCACTAAGGCGGTTGTTAAATGAGCAGTTCTTC. Translating gives CASSSGSALRRLLNEQFF.

The chain recombines TRBV19 with TRBJ2-3; weak D call: TRBD2 (6 bases). CDR1 is LNHDA and CDR2 is SQIVND in the germline V gene (reference sequence). Trimming took 7 bases from V and 5 from J, leaving 19 bases between them. This CDR3 has 15 amino acids. The CDR3 protein is CASTLTHLGGDTQYF. CDR3 sequence (DNA): TGTGCCAGTACTCTAACCCATCTGGGGGGAGATACGCAGTATTTT.

This clone has just a few counts. The chain uses TRBV7-3 and TRBJ2-2; D call uncertain. In germline, CDR1 is SGHTA, CDR2 FQGTGA. This CDR3 spans 14 amino acids. V dropped 2 bases and J dropped 8 bases, with 12 bases sitting between them. CDR3 nucleotide sequence: TGTGCCAGCAGCTTAGTTACAGATAGAGGGGAGCTGTTTTTT. It specifies CASSLVTDRGELFF. Variable domain in full (rest from reference TRBV7-3 and TRBJ2-2): GAGVSQTPSNKVTEKGKYVELRCDPISGHTALYWYRQSLGQGPEFLIYFQGTGAADDSGLPNDRFFAVRPEGSVSTLKIQRTERGDSAVYLCASSLVTDRGELFFGEGSRLTVL.

CDR3 residues: CASSQDLGGGEGTQYF. The CDR3 DNA sequence: TGCGCCAGCAGCCAAGATCTCGGAGGGGGCGAAGGGACCCAGTACTTC. The J gene is TRBJ2-5, the V gene TRBV4-3; maybe TRBD1 (7 bases). The CDR3 is 16 residues long. The V end lost 0 bases, the J end lost 7 bases, and 18 bases lay between the germline ends. Germline CDR1 reads LGHNA; CDR2 reads YSLEER.

This clone has only a few counts. Here the CDR3 DNA reads TGTGCCAGTAGTATCCAGGGTCTGACAGATACGCAGTATTTT. Translating it yields CASSIQGLTDTQYF. The chain combines TRBV19 with TRBJ2-3, with D perhaps matching TRBD1 (5 bases). Trimming removed 3 bases from V and 3 bases from J, with 10 bases in between. Germline-derived CDR1 and CDR2 are LNHDA and SQIVND (reference sequence). This CDR3 has 14 residues.

The chain employs TRBV7-2 and TRBJ1-2; TRBD1 might be the D (6 bases). There are 15 residues in the CDR3. CDR1 is SGHTA, CDR2 FQGNSA, per germline. V was clipped by 5 bases and J by 0 bases, with 13 bases between them. The CDR3 coding sequence is TGTGCCAGCAGCGCGTACGGGGGCCCTAACTATGGCTACACCTTC. It specifies CASSAYGGPNYGYTF.

This sequence joins TRBV4-1 and TRBJ1-1; weak D call: TRBD1 (5 bases). Germline V gives CDR1 MGHRA, CDR2 YSYEKL. With 0 bases removed from V and 1 base from J, the gap between germline ends came to 12 bases. This CDR3 is built from 16 residues. The CDR3 coding sequence is TGCGCCAGCAGCCAAGATCCGGGACTGAAGAACACTGAAGCTTTCTTT. Protein product: CASSQDPGLKNTEAFF.

The V call is TRBV30, the J call TRBJ2-1, with TRBD2 identical over 8 bases. J was trimmed by 1 base and V by 4 bases; bases with no gene match: 9. Germline V gene data show CDR1 as GTSNPN and CDR2 as SVGIG (reference sequence). The CDR3 sequence is 16 residues long. CDR3 residues: CAWNLPGLGSYNEQFF. The CDR3 nucleotides are TGTGCCTGGAACTTACCGGGACTAGGGTCCTACAATGAGCAGTTCTTC. Full variable domain (rest looked up from reference TRBV30 and TRBJ2-1): SQTIHQWPATLVQPVGSPLSLECTVEGTSNPNLYWYRQAAGRGLQLLFYSVGIGQISSEVPQNLSASRPQDRQFILSSKKLLLSDSGFYLCAWNLPGLGSYNEQFFGPGTRLTVL.

The V gene is TRBV4-3, the J gene TRBJ1-2, with 10 bases matching TRBD1. Germline V CDR1 and CDR2: LGHNA, YSLEER. Germline trimming cut 0 bases from V and 8 bases from J; bases unmatched to any gene: 3. CDR3 length: 14 amino acids. The CDR3 DNA reads TGCGCCAGCAGCCAAGATAGGGACAGGGGAGGCTACACCTTC. The encoded protein is CASSQDRDRGGYTF.

This chain uses TRBV9 with TRBJ1-2, with D tentatively TRBD1 (6 bases). The CDR3 extends over 13 amino acids. The germline CDR1 and CDR2 sequences are SGDLS and YYNGEE. Trimming stripped 4 bases from V and 6 bases from J, with 13 bases between. For the CDR3, the DNA is TGTGCCAGCAGCTTTGGACAGAGGAATGGCTACACCTTC. It translates to CASSFGQRNGYTF.

This clone appeared a single time. This sequence joins TRBV19 and TRBJ2-5; D remains ambiguous. V lost 6 bases and J 5 bases, leaving 13 bases between the germline ends. CDR1 is LNHDA, CDR2 SQIVND, per germline (reference sequence). This CDR3 is 13 amino acids long. The CDR3 reads CASSLTSLETQYF. The CDR3 bases are TGTGCCAGTAGCCTTACAAGTCTTGAGACCCAGTACTTC.

This sequence joins TRBV19 and TRBJ2-3; D is undetermined. The CDR3 length is 11 residues. Trimming shortened V by 3 bases and J by 6 bases, and 4 bases separated the two germline ends. Germline CDR1 reads LNHDA; CDR2 reads SQIVND (reference sequence). CDR3 sequence reads: CASSMSDTQYF. Written as DNA, the CDR3 is TGTGCCAGTAGTATGAGCGATACGCAGTATTTT.

The genes are TRBV14 and TRBJ2-1, with D unresolved. This CDR3 region has 13 residues. Trimming shortened V by 0 bases and J by 3 bases, and 3 bases separated the two germline ends. CDR1 and CDR2 from the germline V gene are SGHDN and FVKESK. The CDR3 nucleotides read TGTGCCAGCAGCCAAGAGAGCTACAATGAGCAGTTCTTC. Its protein product is CASSQESYNEQFF. Filled out from reference TRBV14 and TRBJ2-1, the complete variable domain reads EAGVTQFPSHSVIEKGQTVTLRCDPISGHDNLYWYRRVMGKEIKFLLHFVKESKQDESGMPNNRFLAERTGGTYSTLKVQPAELEDSGVYFCASSQESYNEQFFGPGTRLTVL.